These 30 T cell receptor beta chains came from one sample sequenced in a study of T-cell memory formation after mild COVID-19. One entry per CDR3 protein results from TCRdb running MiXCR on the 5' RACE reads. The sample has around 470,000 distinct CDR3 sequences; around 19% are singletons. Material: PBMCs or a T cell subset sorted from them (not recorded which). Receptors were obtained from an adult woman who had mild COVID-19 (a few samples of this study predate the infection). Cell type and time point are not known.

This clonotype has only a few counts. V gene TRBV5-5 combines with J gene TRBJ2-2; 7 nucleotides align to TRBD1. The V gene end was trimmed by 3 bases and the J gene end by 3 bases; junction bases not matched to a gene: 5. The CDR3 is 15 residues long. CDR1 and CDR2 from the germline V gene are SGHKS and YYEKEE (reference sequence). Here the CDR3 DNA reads TGTGCCAGCAGCTGGGGGACAGTTTACACCGGGGAGCTGTTTTTT. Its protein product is CASSWGTVYTGELFF.

The chain's CDR3 is CASSLGGSPYQPQHF. The CDR3 DNA is TGCGCCAGCAGCTTGGGCGGCAGCCCATATCAGCCCCAGCATTTT. The genes are TRBV5-1 and TRBJ1-5; D ambiguous. Trimming cost V 0 bases and J 5 bases, with 12 bases left between them. The CDR3 covers 15 residues. From germline, CDR1 is SGHRS and CDR2 YFSETQ.

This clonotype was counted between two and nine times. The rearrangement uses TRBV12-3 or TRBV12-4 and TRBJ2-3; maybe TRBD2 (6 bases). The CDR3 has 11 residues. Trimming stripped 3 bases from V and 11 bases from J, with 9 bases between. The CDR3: CASSFAGLQYF. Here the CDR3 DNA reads TGTGCCAGCAGTTTTGCGGGGTTGCAGTATTTT.

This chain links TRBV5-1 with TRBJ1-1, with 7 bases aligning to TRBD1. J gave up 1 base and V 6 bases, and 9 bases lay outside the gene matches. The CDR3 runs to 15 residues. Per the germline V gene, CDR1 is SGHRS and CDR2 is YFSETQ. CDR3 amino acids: CASKVAGGTNTEAFF. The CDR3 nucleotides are TGCGCCAGCAAAGTTGCAGGGGGAACGAACACTGAAGCTTTCTTT.

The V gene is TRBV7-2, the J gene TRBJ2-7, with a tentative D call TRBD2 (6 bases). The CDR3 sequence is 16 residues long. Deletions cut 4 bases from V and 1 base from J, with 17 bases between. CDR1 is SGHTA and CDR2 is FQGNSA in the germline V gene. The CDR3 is CASSSPRRDLSYEQYF. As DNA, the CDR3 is TGTGCCAGCAGCTCCCCGCGGAGGGACCTTTCCTACGAGCAGTACTTC.

CDR3 loop: CASSPRAKGYYGYTF. The DNA for the CDR3 is TGTGCCAGCAGTCCCCGGGCCAAGGGATACTATGGCTACACCTTC. V is TRBV12-3 or TRBV12-4 and J is TRBJ1-2; D is unclear. This CDR3 contains 15 residues. The V gene lost 5 bases and the J gene lost 3 bases, with 16 bases spanning the gap.

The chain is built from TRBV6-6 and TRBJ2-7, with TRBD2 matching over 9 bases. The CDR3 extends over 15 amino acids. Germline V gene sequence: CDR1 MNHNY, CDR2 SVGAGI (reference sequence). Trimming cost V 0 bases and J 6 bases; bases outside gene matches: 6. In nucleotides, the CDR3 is TGTGCCAGCAGTTACTCGAGTAGCGGGGGCACCGAGCAGTACTTC. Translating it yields CASSYSSSGGTEQYF.

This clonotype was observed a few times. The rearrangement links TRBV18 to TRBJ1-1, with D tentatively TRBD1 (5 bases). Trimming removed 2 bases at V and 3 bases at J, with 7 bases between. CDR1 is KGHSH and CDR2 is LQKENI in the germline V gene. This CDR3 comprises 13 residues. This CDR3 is CASSPGAHTEAFF. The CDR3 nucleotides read TGTGCCAGCTCACCAGGGGCCCACACTGAAGCTTTCTTT. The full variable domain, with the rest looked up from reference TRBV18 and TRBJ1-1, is NAGVMQNPRHLVRRRGQEARLRCSPMKGHSHVYWYRQLPEEGLKFMVYLQKENIIDESGMPKERFSAEFPKEGPSILRIQQVVRGDSAAYFCASSPGAHTEAFFGQGTRLTVV.

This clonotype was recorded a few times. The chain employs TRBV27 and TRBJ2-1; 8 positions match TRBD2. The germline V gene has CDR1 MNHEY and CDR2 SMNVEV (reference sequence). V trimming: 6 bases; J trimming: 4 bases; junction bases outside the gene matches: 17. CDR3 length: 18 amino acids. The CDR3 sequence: CASRPKLFRAGDYNEQFF. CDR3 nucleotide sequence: TGTGCCAGCAGACCTAAACTCTTTAGAGCGGGAGATTACAATGAGCAGTTCTTC.

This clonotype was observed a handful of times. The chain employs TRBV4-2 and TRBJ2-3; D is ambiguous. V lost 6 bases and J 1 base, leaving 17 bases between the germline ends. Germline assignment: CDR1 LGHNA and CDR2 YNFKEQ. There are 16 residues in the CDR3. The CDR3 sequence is CASRPTFRRGTDTQYF. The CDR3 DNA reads TGTGCCAGCAGGCCGACGTTTCGGAGAGGCACAGATACGCAGTATTTT.

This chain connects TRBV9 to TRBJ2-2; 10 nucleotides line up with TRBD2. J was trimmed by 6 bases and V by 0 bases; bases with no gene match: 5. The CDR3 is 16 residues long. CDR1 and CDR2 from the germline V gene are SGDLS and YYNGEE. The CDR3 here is CASSVANSGGSGELFF. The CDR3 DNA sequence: TGTGCCAGCAGCGTAGCTAATAGCGGGGGGTCCGGGGAGCTGTTTTTT.

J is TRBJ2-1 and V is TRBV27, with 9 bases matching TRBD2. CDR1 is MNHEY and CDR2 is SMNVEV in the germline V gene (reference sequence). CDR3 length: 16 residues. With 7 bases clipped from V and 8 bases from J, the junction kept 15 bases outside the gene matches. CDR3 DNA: TGTGCCAGCACCAAACAGACGGCGGGGGGGCCATATGAGCAGTTCTTC. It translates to CASTKQTAGGPYEQFF.

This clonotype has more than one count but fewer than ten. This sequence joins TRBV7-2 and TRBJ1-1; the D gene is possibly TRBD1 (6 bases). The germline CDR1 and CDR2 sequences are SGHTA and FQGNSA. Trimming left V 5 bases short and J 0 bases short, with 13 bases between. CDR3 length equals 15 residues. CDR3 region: CASSPQTGLNTEAFF. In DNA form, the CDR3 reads TGTGCCAGCAGCCCACAGACAGGATTGAACACTGAAGCTTTCTTT.

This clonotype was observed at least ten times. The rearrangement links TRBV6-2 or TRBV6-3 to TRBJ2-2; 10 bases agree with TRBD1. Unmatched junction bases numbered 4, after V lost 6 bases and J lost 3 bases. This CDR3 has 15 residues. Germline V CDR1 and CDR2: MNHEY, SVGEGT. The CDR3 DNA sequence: TGTGCCAGCAGAACCGGGACAGGGGACACCGGGGAGCTGTTTTTT. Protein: CASRTGTGDTGELFF.

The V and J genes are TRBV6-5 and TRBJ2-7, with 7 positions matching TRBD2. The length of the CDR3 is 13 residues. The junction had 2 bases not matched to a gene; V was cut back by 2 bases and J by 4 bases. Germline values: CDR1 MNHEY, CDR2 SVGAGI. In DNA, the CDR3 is TGTGCCAGCAGTTACAGGGGAGGGTACGAGCAGTACTTC. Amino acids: CASSYRGGYEQYF.

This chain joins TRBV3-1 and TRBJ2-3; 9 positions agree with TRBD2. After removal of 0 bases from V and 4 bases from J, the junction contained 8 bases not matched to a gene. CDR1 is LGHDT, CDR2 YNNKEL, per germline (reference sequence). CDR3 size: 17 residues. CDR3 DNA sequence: TGTGCCAGCAGCCAAGACGGAGCGGGAGGAGGCTCAGATACGCAGTATTTT. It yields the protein CASSQDGAGGGSDTQYF.

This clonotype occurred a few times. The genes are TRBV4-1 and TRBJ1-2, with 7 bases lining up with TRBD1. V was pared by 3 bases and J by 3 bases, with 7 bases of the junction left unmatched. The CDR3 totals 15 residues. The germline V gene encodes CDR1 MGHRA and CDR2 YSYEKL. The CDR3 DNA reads TGCGCCAGCAGCCAGAGTAACAGGGGTTACTATGGCTACACCTTC. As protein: CASSQSNRGYYGYTF.

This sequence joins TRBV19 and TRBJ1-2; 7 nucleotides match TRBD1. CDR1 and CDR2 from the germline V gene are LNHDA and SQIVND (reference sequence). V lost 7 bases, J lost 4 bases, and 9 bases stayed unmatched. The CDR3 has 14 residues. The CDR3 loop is CASKNRQGPYGYTF. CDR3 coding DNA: TGTGCCAGTAAGAACCGACAGGGACCCTATGGCTACACCTTC.

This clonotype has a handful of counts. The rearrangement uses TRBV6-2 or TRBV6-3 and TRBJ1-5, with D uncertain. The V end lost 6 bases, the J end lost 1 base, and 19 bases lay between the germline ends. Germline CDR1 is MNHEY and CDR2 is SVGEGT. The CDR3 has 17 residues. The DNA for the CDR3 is TGTGCCAGCAGCGAGGACGGGGTCGAACCGAGCAATCAGCCCCAGCATTTT. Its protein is CASSEDGVEPSNQPQHF.

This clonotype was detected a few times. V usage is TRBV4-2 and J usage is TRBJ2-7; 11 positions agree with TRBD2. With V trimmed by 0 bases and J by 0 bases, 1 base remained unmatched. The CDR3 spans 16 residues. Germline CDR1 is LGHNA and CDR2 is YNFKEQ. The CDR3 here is CASSQDTSGGSYEQYF. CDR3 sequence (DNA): TGTGCCAGCAGCCAAGACACTAGCGGGGGCTCCTACGAGCAGTACTTC.

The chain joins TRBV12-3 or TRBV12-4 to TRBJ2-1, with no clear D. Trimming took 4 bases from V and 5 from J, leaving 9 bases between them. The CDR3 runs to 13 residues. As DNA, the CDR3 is TGTGCCAGCAGTTCCCCCGGACACAATGAGCAGTTCTTC. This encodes CASSSPGHNEQFF.

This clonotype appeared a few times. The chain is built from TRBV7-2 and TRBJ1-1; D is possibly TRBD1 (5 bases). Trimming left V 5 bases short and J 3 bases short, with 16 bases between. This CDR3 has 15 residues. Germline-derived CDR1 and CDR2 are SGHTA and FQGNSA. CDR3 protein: CASSQLGGTDTEAFF. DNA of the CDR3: TGTGCCAGCAGCCAGCTTGGGGGTACGGACACTGAAGCTTTCTTT.

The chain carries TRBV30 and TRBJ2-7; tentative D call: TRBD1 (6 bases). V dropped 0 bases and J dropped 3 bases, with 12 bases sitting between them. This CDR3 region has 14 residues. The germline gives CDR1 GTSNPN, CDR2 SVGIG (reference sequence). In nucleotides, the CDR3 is TGTGCCTGGAGTGTACTTGGGGGCTACTACGAGCAGTACTTC. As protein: CAWSVLGGYYEQYF.

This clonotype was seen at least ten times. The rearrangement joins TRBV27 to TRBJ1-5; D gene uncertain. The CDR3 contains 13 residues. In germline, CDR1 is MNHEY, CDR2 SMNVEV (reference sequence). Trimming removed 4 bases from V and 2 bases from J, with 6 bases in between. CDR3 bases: TGTGCCAGCAGTTCACCGGGCAATCAGCCCCAGCATTTT. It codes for CASSSPGNQPQHF.

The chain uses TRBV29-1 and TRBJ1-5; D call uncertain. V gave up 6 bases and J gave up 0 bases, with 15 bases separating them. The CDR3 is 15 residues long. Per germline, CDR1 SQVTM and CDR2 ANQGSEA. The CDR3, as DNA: TGCAGCGTCGCCACCTCGGCGGATAGCAATCAGCCCCAGCATTTT. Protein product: CSVATSADSNQPQHF.

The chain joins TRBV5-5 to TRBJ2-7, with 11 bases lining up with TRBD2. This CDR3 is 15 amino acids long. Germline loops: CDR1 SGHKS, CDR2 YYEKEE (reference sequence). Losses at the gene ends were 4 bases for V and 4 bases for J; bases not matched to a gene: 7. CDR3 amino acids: CASSEGLAVQYEQYF. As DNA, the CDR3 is TGTGCCAGCAGCGAGGGACTAGCGGTACAGTACGAGCAGTACTTC.

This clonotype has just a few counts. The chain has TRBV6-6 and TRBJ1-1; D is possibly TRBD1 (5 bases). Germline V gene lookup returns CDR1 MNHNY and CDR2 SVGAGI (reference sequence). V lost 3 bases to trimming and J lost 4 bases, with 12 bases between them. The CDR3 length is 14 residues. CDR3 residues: CASSYRRGSTEAFF. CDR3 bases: TGTGCCAGCAGTTATAGGAGGGGAAGCACTGAAGCTTTCTTT.

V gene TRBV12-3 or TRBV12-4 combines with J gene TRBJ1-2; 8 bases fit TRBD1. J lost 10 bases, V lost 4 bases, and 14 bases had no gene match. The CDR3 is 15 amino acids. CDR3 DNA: TGTGCCAGCAGTTCAAGACGAGGACAGGGTGCAGACTACACCTTC. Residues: CASSSRRGQGADYTF.

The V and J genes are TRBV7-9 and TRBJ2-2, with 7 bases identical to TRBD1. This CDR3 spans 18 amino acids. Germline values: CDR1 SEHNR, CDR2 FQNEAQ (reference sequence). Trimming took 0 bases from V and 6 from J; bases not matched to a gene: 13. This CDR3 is CASSLAVGTAHVPGELFF. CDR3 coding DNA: TGTGCCAGCAGCTTAGCAGTGGGGACAGCTCATGTCCCCGGGGAGCTGTTTTTT.

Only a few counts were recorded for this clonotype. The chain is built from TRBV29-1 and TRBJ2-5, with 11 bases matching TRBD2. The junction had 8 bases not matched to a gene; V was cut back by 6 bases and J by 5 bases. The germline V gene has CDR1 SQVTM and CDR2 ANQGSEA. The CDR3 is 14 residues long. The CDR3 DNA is TGCAGCGTCATAAAAGGGACTAGCGGTGAGACCCAGTACTTC. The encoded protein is CSVIKGTSGETQYF.